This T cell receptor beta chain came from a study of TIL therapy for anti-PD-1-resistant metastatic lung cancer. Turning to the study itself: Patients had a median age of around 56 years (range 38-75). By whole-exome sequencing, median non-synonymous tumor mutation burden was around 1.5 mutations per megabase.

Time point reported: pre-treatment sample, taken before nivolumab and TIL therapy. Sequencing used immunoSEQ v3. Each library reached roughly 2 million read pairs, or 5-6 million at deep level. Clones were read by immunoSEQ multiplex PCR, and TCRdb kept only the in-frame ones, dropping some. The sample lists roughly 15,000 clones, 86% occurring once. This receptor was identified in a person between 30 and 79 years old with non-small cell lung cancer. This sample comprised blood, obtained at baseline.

The chain's CDR3 is CASSPFLLAGGGETQYF. In DNA form, the CDR3 reads TGTGCCAGCAGCCCTTTCCTACTAGCCGGGGGGGGAGAGACCCAGTACTTC. This chain connects TRBV4-2 to TRBJ2-5; 8 nucleotides align to TRBD2. CDR1 LGHNA and CDR2 YNFKEQ come from the germline V gene. The CDR3 runs to 17 residues. V dropped 4 bases and J dropped 4; count of bases not matched to a gene: 14.